What follows are 30 T cell receptor beta chains derived from one specimen sequenced in a study of radiotherapy plus CTLA-4 blockade in lung cancer. Profiled with immunoSEQ multiplex PCR; TCRdb holds only in-frame clones, not every one. The profile covers 56,000 or so clones, with less than 85% appearing a single time and roughly 17% taken by the ten largest. Source: peripheral blood, taken from a patient treated with radiotherapy plus ipilimumab. The receptors stem from a human donor with non-small cell lung cancer who had a complete response to radiotherapy plus ipilimumab.

J is TRBJ2-7 and V is TRBV15; possible D gene TRBD1, 6 bases. V was trimmed by 4 bases and J by 3 bases, leaving 13 bases between them. The CDR3 covers 14 residues. CDR1 is LNHNV and CDR2 is YYDKDF in the germline V gene (reference sequence). The CDR3, as DNA: TGTGCCACCAGCACCTTCAGGGGCAGCTACGAGCAGTACGTC. Amino acids: CATSTFRGSYEQYV.

The V and J genes are TRBV6-1 and TRBJ1-1; TRBD1 is a possible D gene (5 bases). CDR3 size: 15 residues. V was pared by 1 base and J by 6 bases, with 15 bases between. CDR1 and CDR2 from the germline V gene are MNHNS and SASEGT. Here the CDR3 reads CASSEGRDRGAEAFF. CDR3 in DNA: TGTGCCAGCAGTGAAGGCCGGGACCGCGGGGCTGAAGCTTTCTTT.

The rearrangement joins TRBV7-2 to TRBJ2-7; a weak D match, TRBD1 (6 bases). CDR3 length: 13 residues. The germline V gene has CDR1 SGHTA and CDR2 FQGNSA. V was trimmed by 5 bases and J by 4 bases, leaving 12 bases between them. CDR3 nucleotides: TGTGCCAGCAGCCGATTAGACAGGTACGAGCAGTACTTC. Translated: CASSRLDRYEQYF.

V is TRBV18 and J is TRBJ2-5; TRBD2 is a possible D gene (6 bases). In germline, CDR1 is KGHSH, CDR2 LQKENI. Trimming removed 1 base from V and 2 bases from J, with 11 bases in between. The CDR3 loop spans 15 amino acids. CDR3 sequence (DNA): TGTGCCAGCTCACCACTGTCGCGGGGTCAAGAGACCCAGTACTTC. This codes for CASSPLSRGQETQYF.

This clone showed up just a few times. V usage is TRBV4-1 and J usage is TRBJ1-4; TRBD1 is a possible D gene (6 bases). V was clipped by 3 bases and J by 3 bases, with 20 bases between them. Germline V gene data show CDR1 as MGHRA and CDR2 as YSYEKL. CDR3 length: 18 residues. The CDR3 DNA follows: TGCGCCAGCAGCCAGGGGGCAGTCCGTGGGGGGGCTAATGAAAAACTGTTTTTT. This encodes CASSQGAVRGGANEKLFF.

The chain uses TRBV30 and TRBJ2-7; 12 bases agree with TRBD1. CDR3 length: 16 residues. V trimming: 5 bases; J trimming: 3 bases; junction bases outside the gene matches: 11. Germline-derived CDR1 and CDR2 are GTSNPN and SVGIG (reference sequence). The CDR3 DNA is TGTGCCTGGTCGGGACAGGGGGCGCGGCGAATCTACGAGCAGTACTTC. Translated: CAWSGQGARRIYEQYF.

For this clone: One junction end does not reproduce the germline sequence, and a read error may be involved. The chain uses TRBV7-7 and TRBJ1-5, with D possibly TRBD1 on 5 matching bases. This CDR3 spans 17 amino acids. Germline CDR1 and CDR2: SSHAT and FNYEAQ (reference sequence). CDR3 sequence (DNA): TGTGCTAGCAGCTTAAGGGGCGCGGGGAGGGGAGGACAGCCCCAGCATTTT. This gives the protein CASSLRGAGRGGQPQHF.

The rearrangement joins TRBV6-4 to TRBJ2-2; the D is unclear. Deletions cut 6 bases from V and 3 bases from J, with 8 bases between. The CDR3 is made up of 13 amino acids. The V gene's germline CDR1 is MRHNA and CDR2 SNTAGT. The CDR3 bases are TGTGCCAGCAGAATGGCAGACACCGGGGAGCTGTTTTTT. Translating gives CASRMADTGELFF.

The gene calls are TRBV6-5 and TRBJ1-2; maybe TRBD1 (5 bases). Deletions cut 2 bases from V and 8 bases from J, with 12 bases between. Germline CDR1 reads MNHEY; CDR2 reads SVGAGI. This CDR3 has 13 residues. CDR3 region: CASSYQGVQGYTF. The CDR3 region has the DNA TGTGCCAGCAGTTACCAAGGGGTGCAGGGCTACACCTTC.

The rearrangement links TRBV5-1 to TRBJ2-3; 13 bases map to TRBD2. Per the germline V gene, CDR1 is SGHRS and CDR2 is YFSETQ. The CDR3 has 17 amino acids. Trimming cost V 4 bases and J 0 bases; bases outside gene matches: 5. The CDR3 sequence is CASSKALAGGSTDTQYF. Here the CDR3 DNA reads TGCGCCAGCAGCAAGGCACTAGCGGGAGGGAGCACAGATACGCAGTATTTT.

With respect to this clone: A read error may account for a junction end that differs from germline. Here the CDR3 DNA reads TGTGCTAGCAGCTTAGCTGCGACTAGCGGTTACAATGAGCAGTTCTTC. It codes for CASSLAATSGYNEQFF. V usage is TRBV7-7 and J usage is TRBJ2-1; 9 bases line up with TRBD2. Germline assignment: CDR1 SSHAT and CDR2 FNYEAQ (reference sequence). This CDR3 has 16 residues.

The chain joins TRBV7-6 to TRBJ2-1; D call uncertain. Germline V gives CDR1 SGHVS, CDR2 FNYEAQ. V gave up 4 bases and J gave up 6 bases, with 10 bases separating them. The CDR3 contains 13 residues. The chain's CDR3 is CASSSGRGNEQFF. The CDR3 DNA is TGTGCCAGCAGCTCCGGTAGAGGCAATGAGCAGTTCTTC.

The rearrangement joins TRBV9 to TRBJ1-3; TRBD1 is a possible D gene (5 bases). Germline lookup yields CDR1 SGDLS and CDR2 YYNGEE. This CDR3 is built from 14 residues. V lost 2 bases, J lost 3 bases, and 9 bases lay in between. The CDR3 spells CASSVGGVGNTIYF. DNA for the CDR3: TGTGCCAGCAGCGTTGGGGGGGTTGGAAACACCATATATTTT.

The chain has TRBV28 and TRBJ1-1, with TRBD1 matching 8 bases. Germline CDR1 and CDR2: MDHEN and SYDVKM. V dropped 6 bases and J dropped 5; count of bases not matched to a gene: 8. The CDR3 totals 14 residues. The CDR3 is CASSPGGSETEAFF. The CDR3 DNA follows: TGTGCCAGCAGCCCAGGGGGCTCTGAAACTGAAGCTTTCTTT.

The genes are TRBV9 and TRBJ2-3, with D unresolved. The V and J ends lost 0 bases and 0 bases respectively, with 11 bases between them. This CDR3 comprises 16 residues. Germline V CDR1 and CDR2: SGDLS, YYNGEE. Here the CDR3 DNA reads TGTGCCAGCAGCGTAGACAGTACCACTAGCACAGATACGCAGTATTTT. Protein sequence: CASSVDSTTSTDTQYF.

The chain is built from TRBV28 and TRBJ1-5; no reliable D call. CDR3 size: 13 residues. The germline V gene encodes CDR1 MDHEN and CDR2 SYDVKM. Trimming removed 2 bases at V and 2 bases at J, with 4 bases between. The CDR3 region is CASSLGRNQPQHF. The CDR3 DNA reads TGTGCCAGCAGTTTAGGGCGCAATCAGCCCCAGCATTTT. The full variable domain, in which reference TRBV28 and TRBJ1-5 provide the parts outside the CDR3, is DVKVTQSSRYLVKRTGEKVFLECVQDMDHENMFWYRQDPGLGLRLIYFSYDVKMKEKGDIPEGYSVSREKKERFSLILESASTNQTSMYLCASSLGRNQPQHFGDGTRLSIL.

This clone appeared a few times. The J gene is TRBJ2-1, the V gene TRBV5-3; 12 nucleotides line up with TRBD1. TRBV5-3 is flagged as an ORF with uncertain function. V lost 7 bases to trimming and J lost 2 bases; unmatched junction nucleotides: 7. This CDR3 is 16 amino acids long. The DNA for the CDR3 is TGTGCCAGATGCCGAGGGACAGGGGGCGCCTACAATGAGCAGTTCTTC. Translation gives CARCRGTGGAYNEQFF.

The V and J genes are TRBV5-1 and TRBJ2-5, with 7 bases fitting TRBD2. The V gene's germline CDR1 is SGHRS and CDR2 YFSETQ. The V gene end was trimmed by 4 bases and the J gene end by 2 bases; junction bases not matched to a gene: 5. The CDR3 covers 14 residues. The CDR3 protein is CASSGGGRQETQYF. The CDR3, as DNA: TGCGCCAGCAGCGGGGGGGGGAGGCAAGAGACCCAGTACTTC.

This chain joins TRBV2 and TRBJ1-1; 7 bases match TRBD1. V shed 1 base and J 2 bases; nucleotides not matched to a gene: 7. This CDR3 is 16 amino acids long. Germline CDR1 and CDR2: SNHLY and FYNNEI. For the CDR3, the DNA is TGTGCCAGCAGTGAAGGCCGGGACAGATTAAACACTGAAGCTTTCTTT. Encoded protein: CASSEGRDRLNTEAFF.

This clone was seen once. The chain carries TRBV6-5 and TRBJ2-5; maybe TRBD1 (5 bases). With the DNA end fitting TRBJ2-7 better, the J assignment may be wrong. This CDR3 region has 15 residues. Per the germline V gene, CDR1 is MNHEY and CDR2 is SVGAGI. As DNA, the CDR3 is TGTGCCAGCAGTTACTCCGCGACAGTCACCTACGAGCAGTACTTC. Translated: CASSYSATVTYEQYF.

The chain couples TRBV10-2 to TRBJ2-1; TRBD1 might be the D (6 bases). The V end was cut by 9 bases, the J end by 8 bases, with 17 bases between. Germline assignment: CDR1 WSHSY and CDR2 SAAADI. The CDR3 extends over 13 amino acids. The CDR3 spells CASQGKELDEQFF. CDR3 sequence (DNA): TGCGCCAGTCAGGGGAAGGAGTTAGATGAGCAGTTCTTC.

The chain employs TRBV7-2 and TRBJ2-6, with TRBD2 identical over 8 bases. This CDR3 spans 16 amino acids. J was trimmed by 3 bases and V by 2 bases; bases with no gene match: 3. CDR1 and CDR2 (germline): SGHTA, FQGNSA. The CDR3 region has the DNA TGTGCCAGCAGCTTAAGTAGCGGGAATGGGGCCAACGTCCTGACTTTC. Amino acid sequence: CASSLSSGNGANVLTF.

This clone was detected only once. The J gene is TRBJ2-7, the V gene TRBV5-1, with 12 bases aligning to TRBD2. After removal of 0 bases from V and 5 bases from J, the junction contained 6 bases not matched to a gene. CDR3 length: 16 amino acids. Germline V gene sequence: CDR1 SGHRS, CDR2 YFSETQ. In DNA, the CDR3 is TGCGCCAGCAGCTTGGGGGGCCGACTAGCGGGAGACGAGCAGTACGTC. It codes for CASSLGGRLAGDEQYV.

The chain has TRBV7-2 and TRBJ1-5; 9 positions match TRBD1. The CDR3 is made up of 15 amino acids. J lost 3 bases, V lost 6 bases, and 6 bases had no gene match. Germline CDR1 and CDR2: SGHTA and FQGNSA. In nucleotides, the CDR3 is TGTGCCAGCAGGCCCGGGACAGGGTCCAATCAGCCCCAGCATTTT. Amino acids: CASRPGTGSNQPQHF.

On this clone itself: This specimen includes other DNA sequences encoding the same CDR3. The rearrangement uses TRBV5-1 and TRBJ2-3; 9 nucleotides match TRBD1. This CDR3 is built from 16 residues. J lost 3 bases, V lost 0 bases, and 5 bases had no gene match. In germline, CDR1 is SGHRS, CDR2 YFSETQ. This CDR3 is CASSLAGQGRTDTQYF. Here the CDR3 DNA reads TGCGCCAGCAGCTTGGCGGGACAGGGACGAACAGATACGCAGTATTTT. Filled out from reference TRBV5-1 and TRBJ2-3, the complete variable domain reads KAGVTQTPRYLIKTRGQQVTLSCSPISGHRSVSWYQQTPGQGLQFLFEYFSETQRNKGNFPGRFSGRQFSNSRSEMNVSTLELGDSALYLCASSLAGQGRTDTQYFGPGTRLTVL.

The chain joins TRBV12-5 to TRBJ1-5; D perhaps matches TRBD1 (6 bases). V lost 7 bases, J lost 6 bases, and 13 bases lay in between. CDR1 is LGHNT, CDR2 FRNRAP, per germline. The CDR3 sequence is 13 residues long. The CDR3 spells CASARGGFQPQHF. In DNA form, the CDR3 reads TGTGCTAGTGCCCGAGGGGGTTTTCAGCCCCAGCATTTT.

The J gene is TRBJ1-2, the V gene TRBV5-1; perhaps TRBD1 as D (5 bases). Germline CDR1 is SGHRS and CDR2 is YFSETQ. V was pared by 5 bases and J by 4 bases, with 9 bases between. This CDR3 has 12 residues. This CDR3 reads CASRRQSYGYTF. The CDR3 DNA reads TGCGCCAGCAGGAGACAGAGCTATGGCTACACCTTC.

V is TRBV10-3 and J is TRBJ1-3, with TRBD1 as a possible D gene (5 bases). Between the trimmed V and J ends, which lost 5 bases and 0 bases, there was a span of 14 bases. Germline CDR1 reads ENHRY; CDR2 reads SYGVKD. The CDR3 contains 16 residues. CDR3 protein: CAISKTTESSGNTIYF. As DNA, the CDR3 is TGTGCCATCAGTAAAACGACAGAGAGCTCTGGAAACACCATATATTTT.

V gene TRBV5-8 combines with J gene TRBJ2-7; no clear D gene. Germline assignment: CDR1 SGHTS and CDR2 YDEGEE. Trimming stripped 8 bases from V and 7 bases from J, with 16 bases between. The CDR3 is made up of 12 amino acids. CDR3 sequence reads: CASSPRVREQYV. The DNA of the CDR3 is TGTGCCAGTTCCCCCCGGGTTAGAGAGCAGTACGTC.

The gene calls are TRBV5-1 and TRBJ1-2; tentatively, D is TRBD1 (6 bases). CDR1 SGHRS and CDR2 YFSETQ come from the germline V gene. V lost 1 base and J 4 bases, leaving 14 bases between the germline ends. This CDR3 has 15 amino acids. The CDR3 coding sequence is TGCGCCAGCAGCTTGATAGGGGACATAGGCTATGGCTACACCTTC. It encodes CASSLIGDIGYGYTF.